This T cell receptor beta chain was identified in a study of regulatory T cells in long-lasting Graves disease. Time point indicated: newly diagnosed GD, antithyroid drugs for less than 3 months. After RNA was extracted from PBMCs, the TCR library was made from it. Construction of TCR beta libraries relied on iRepertoire HTBI primers and on Arm-PCR targeting CDR3 regions. One entry per CDR3 protein, called by TCRdb with MiXCR from the multiplex PCR reads. In the table there are 620,000 or so distinct CDR3 sequences, roughly 16% of which are singletons. The V gene's germline CDR1 is PRHDT and CDR2 FYEKMQ (reference sequence). The V and J ends lost 3 bases and 6 bases respectively, with 15 bases between them. This CDR3 is 14 amino acids long. These data also formed part of another study, on T cells in Graves' hyperthyroidism and ophthalmopathy. That source adds: Blood shared most expanded thyroid clonotypes above 0.001. Model output signaled ophthalmopathy a median 6.5 months ahead of onset.

This sample comprised peripheral blood mononuclear cells (PBMCs), obtained at new diagnosis, from a patient treated with antithyroid drugs. This sequence joins TRBV13 and TRBJ2-7, with unresolved D. This TCR came from a woman aged 25 to 45 with Graves disease. The DNA of the CDR3 is TGTGCCAGCAGCTTCCGCCGGATAAGAGCCGAGCAGTACTTC. Its protein is CASSFRRIRAEQYF.